This entry describes one T cell receptor beta chain. Its antigen remains unknown. V shed 3 bases and J shed 8 bases, with 10 bases lying between them. Germline V gives CDR1 ENHRY, CDR2 SYGVKD. The CDR3 is 12 amino acids. The record originates from a study of T cells in Graves' hyperthyroidism and ophthalmopathy. Regarding the study as a whole: The model forecast ophthalmopathy, anticipating it by a median around 6.5 months before onset. Appearing also in blood were most of the thyroid clonotypes expanded above 0.001.

Amplified regions were TCR beta CDR3 sequences from RNA transcripts. HTBI primers were employed in a first-round RT-PCR of the TCR CDR3. TCRdb fed the multiplex PCR reads into MiXCR, producing one record per CDR3 protein. The profile covers 500,000 to 800,000 distinct CDR3 sequences, with less than 45% appearing a single time and 7% to 7.5% taken by the ten largest. The clonotype comes from an adult man with Graves' disease, either hyperthyroidism or ophthalmopathy (not recorded which). The chain links TRBV10-3 to TRBJ1-2; D ambiguous. Input material: peripheral blood or thyroid tissue (not recorded which). The CDR3 loop is CAISDQEGGYTF. CDR3 sequence (DNA): TGTGCCATCAGTGACCAGGAAGGAGGCTACACCTTC.